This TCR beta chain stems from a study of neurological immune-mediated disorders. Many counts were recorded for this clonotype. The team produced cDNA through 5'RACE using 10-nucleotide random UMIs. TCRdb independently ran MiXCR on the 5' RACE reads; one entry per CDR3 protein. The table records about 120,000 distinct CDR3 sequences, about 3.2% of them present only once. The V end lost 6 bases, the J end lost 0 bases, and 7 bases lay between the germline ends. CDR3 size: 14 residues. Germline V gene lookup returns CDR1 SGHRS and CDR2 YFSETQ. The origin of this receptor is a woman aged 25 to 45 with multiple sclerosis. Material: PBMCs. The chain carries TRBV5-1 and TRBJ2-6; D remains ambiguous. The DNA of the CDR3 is TGCGCCAGCACCCGGTTCTCTGGGGCCAACGTCCTGACTTTC. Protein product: CASTRFSGANVLTF.